Below, 25 T cell receptor beta chains from the same sample are listed, as sequenced in a study of cytomegalovirus exposure and HLA in healthy donors. Use of 60 Vbeta and 13 Jbeta primers characterized the PCR. Data came from immunoSEQ multiplex PCR; TCRdb stores just in-frame clones and leaves some out. The sample yields 150,000 to 200,000 clones, around 81% seen once. The source material was PBMCs. Receptor source: a woman younger than 35 in good health and CMV-seropositive.

V is TRBV4-1 and J is TRBJ2-2; D possibly corresponds to TRBD1 (6 bases). The V end lost 7 bases, the J end lost 0 bases, and 15 bases lay between the germline ends. CDR1 and CDR2 from the germline V gene are MGHRA and YSYEKL. This CDR3 spans 16 amino acids. The DNA for the CDR3 is TGCGCCAGCACCGCTTTCGGACAGACGAACACCGGGGAGCTGTTTTTT. Amino acids: CASTAFGQTNTGELFF.

The chain recombines TRBV7-6 with TRBJ2-5; D is possibly TRBD1 (6 bases). Germline loops: CDR1 SGHVS, CDR2 FNYEAQ. The V and J ends lost 3 bases and 4 bases respectively, with 15 bases between them. The CDR3 is made up of 15 amino acids. The CDR3 nucleotides are TGTGCCAGCAGCTTCTACAGGGCGTTAGGAGAGACCCAGTACTTC. Translation: CASSFYRALGETQYF.

The chain uses TRBV12-5 and TRBJ1-2; 7 bases align to TRBD1. Germline loops: CDR1 LGHNT, CDR2 FRNRAP. V lost 9 bases and J lost 7; bases outside the gene matches: 17. This CDR3 comprises 15 residues. In DNA form, the CDR3 reads TGTGCTAGCAAACAAGACCGGGACAGTCTCGGTGGCTACACCTTC. The encoded protein is CASKQDRDSLGGYTF. Filled out from reference TRBV12-5 and TRBJ1-2, the complete variable domain reads DARVTQTPRHKVTEMGQEVTMRCQPILGHNTVFWYRQTMMQGLELLAYFRNRAPLDDSGMPKDRFSAEMPDATLATLKIQPSEPRDSAVYFCASKQDRDSLGGYTFGSGTRLTVV.

The V call is TRBV2, the J call TRBJ2-3; TRBD2 might be the D (6 bases). CDR1 and CDR2 from the germline V gene are SNHLY and FYNNEI. The CDR3 spans 13 residues. Trimming removed 6 bases from V and 3 bases from J, with 10 bases in between. The CDR3 is CASSHRGTDTQYF. The CDR3 nucleotides are TGTGCCAGCAGCCATCGGGGGACAGATACGCAGTATTTT.

The chain carries TRBV6-6 and TRBJ2-5; tentative D call: TRBD2 (7 bases). CDR3 size: 14 residues. Trimming shortened V by 4 bases and J by 2 bases, and 11 bases separated the two germline ends. The V gene's germline CDR1 is MNHNY and CDR2 SVGAGI (reference sequence). In nucleotides, the CDR3 is TGTGCCAGCAGTTTACAGGGAGGGCAAGAGACCCAGTACTTC. It is translated as CASSLQGGQETQYF.

This sequence joins TRBV5-4 and TRBJ2-5, with a possible D match to TRBD2 (5 bases). Matching the DNA end better, TRBJ2-7 makes the J call doubtful. CDR1 and CDR2 from the germline V gene are SGHNT and YYREEE (reference sequence). The CDR3 has 15 residues. The CDR3 loop reads CASSSLGSSSYEQYF. CDR3 sequence (DNA): TGTGCCAGCAGCTCACTAGGTTCGAGCTCCTACGAGCAGTACTTC.

The rearrangement joins TRBV19 to TRBJ2-7, with TRBD2 identical over 10 bases. The CDR3 loop spans 15 amino acids. Germline CDR1 and CDR2: LNHDA and SQIVND (reference sequence). Unmatched junction bases numbered 5, after V lost 3 bases and J lost 3 bases. CDR3 loop: CASSIPSGGYYEQYF. CDR3 nucleotide sequence: TGTGCCAGTAGTATTCCTAGCGGGGGTTACTACGAGCAGTACTTC.

This clone was seen more than once but under ten times. This chain links TRBV28 with TRBJ1-2; tentatively, D is TRBD1 (5 bases). The V end lost 6 bases, the J end lost 2 bases, and 10 bases lay between the germline ends. The CDR3 loop spans 13 amino acids. CDR1 MDHEN and CDR2 SYDVKM come from the germline V gene. The DNA of the CDR3 is TGTGCCAGCAGGGGGGGGAAGAACTATGGCTACACCTTC. Protein: CASRGGKNYGYTF.

The rearrangement uses TRBV28 and TRBJ1-5, with 12 bases identical to TRBD1. Germline V gene sequence: CDR1 MDHEN, CDR2 SYDVKM. The CDR3 is 16 amino acids. With 6 bases clipped from V and 1 base from J, the junction kept 4 bases outside the gene matches. CDR3 sequence reads: CASRAGTGGSNQPQHF. The CDR3 DNA follows: TGTGCCAGCAGGGCCGGGACAGGGGGCAGCAATCAGCCCCAGCATTTT.

This rearrangement joins TRBV7-8 to TRBJ2-2, with 8 bases aligning to TRBD2. The CDR3 contains 16 residues. Unmatched junction bases numbered 10, after V lost 5 bases and J lost 5 bases. CDR1 and CDR2 from the germline V gene are SGHVS and FQNEAQ. The CDR3 protein is CASSLLRGGLTGELFF. CDR3 DNA sequence: TGTGCCAGCAGCCTCCTCCGGGGGGGCCTAACCGGGGAGCTGTTTTTT.

This clone turned up a few times. This rearrangement joins TRBV9 to TRBJ2-2, with 9 bases aligning to TRBD2. After removal of 4 bases from V and 5 bases from J, the junction contained 12 bases not matched to a gene. The germline CDR1 and CDR2 sequences are SGDLS and YYNGEE. CDR3 length equals 17 residues. CDR3 region: CASSPREAGGETGELFF. The CDR3 bases are TGTGCCAGCAGCCCTCGAGAAGCGGGGGGAGAGACCGGGGAGCTGTTTTTT.

This clone was seen only a few times. This chain links TRBV5-6 with TRBJ2-7, with 10 nucleotides matching TRBD2. Germline V gives CDR1 SGHDT, CDR2 YYEEEE. The CDR3 covers 15 residues. Trimming at V came to 1 base and at J to 2 bases, leaving 3 bases not matched to a gene. This CDR3 reads CASSLPSGGPYEQYF. CDR3 DNA: TGTGCCAGCAGCTTGCCTAGCGGGGGACCCTACGAGCAGTACTTC.

This chain links TRBV19 with TRBJ2-1, with D possibly TRBD1 on 5 matching bases. This CDR3 has 15 residues. Trimming took off 3 bases at V and 3 bases at J, with 12 bases between the two ends. CDR1 and CDR2 (germline): LNHDA, SQIVND (reference sequence). This CDR3 is CASSIGQGSYNEQFF. The CDR3 DNA reads as TGTGCCAGTAGTATTGGTCAGGGCAGCTACAATGAGCAGTTCTTC.

The chain is built from TRBV28 and TRBJ1-2; perhaps TRBD1 as D (6 bases). Germline V gene lookup returns CDR1 MDHEN and CDR2 SYDVKM. V was trimmed by 4 bases and J by 13 bases, leaving 19 bases between them. The CDR3 sequence is 13 residues long. This CDR3 reads CASSSHPRPRGTF. CDR3 coding DNA: TGTGCCAGCAGTTCGCACCCCAGGCCCAGGGGCACCTTC.

V is TRBV29-1 and J is TRBJ2-1; D possibly corresponds to TRBD1 (6 bases). CDR1 and CDR2 (germline): SQVTM, ANQGSEA. Trimming pared 3 bases from V and 0 bases from J, leaving 18 bases between. This CDR3 is built from 17 residues. The CDR3 DNA reads TGCAGCGTTGACCCCCTCGGACAGCAGAGCTCCTACAATGAGCAGTTCTTC. Amino acids: CSVDPLGQQSSYNEQFF.

CDR3 DNA sequence: TGTGCCAGCCTCCGTGGAGGCCACGAGCAGTACTTC. Its protein is CASLRGGHEQYF. The rearrangement joins TRBV28 to TRBJ2-7, with a weak D call TRBD2 (5 bases). Germline V gene lookup returns CDR1 MDHEN and CDR2 SYDVKM. The CDR3 covers 12 residues. Trimming took 8 bases from V and 5 from J, leaving 13 bases between them.

The CDR3 coding sequence is TGTGCCAGTAGTATAGACAGAAATAATTCACCCCTCCACTTT. It encodes CASSIDRNNSPLHF. The chain recombines TRBV19 with TRBJ1-6, with no clear D. With 0 bases removed from V and 5 bases from J, the gap between germline ends came to 5 bases. Germline CDR1 is LNHDA and CDR2 is SQIVND (reference sequence). The CDR3 extends over 14 amino acids.

The V call is TRBV5-1, the J call TRBJ2-5, with D possibly TRBD1 on 6 matching bases. Germline CDR1 SGHRS, CDR2 YFSETQ. The CDR3 spans 14 residues. The V and J ends lost 0 bases and 1 base respectively, with 7 bases between them. The CDR3 DNA is TGCGCCAGCAGCTTGGACAGGGCCCAAGAGACCCAGTACTTC. Its translation is CASSLDRAQETQYF. The variable domain in full, with the rest retrieved from reference TRBV5-1 and TRBJ2-5, is KAGVTQTPRYLIKTRGQQVTLSCSPISGHRSVSWYQQTPGQGLQFLFEYFSETQRNKGNFPGRFSGRQFSNSRSEMNVSTLELGDSALYLCASSLDRAQETQYFGPGTRLLVL.

This rearrangement joins TRBV2 to TRBJ2-5; 10 nucleotides match TRBD2. The germline gives CDR1 SNHLY, CDR2 FYNNEI. This CDR3 region has 14 residues. Trimming removed 5 bases from V and 2 bases from J; junction bases left unmatched: 2. CDR3 sequence: CASSRTSGQETQYF. The CDR3 nucleotides read TGTGCCAGCAGTCGGACTAGCGGACAAGAGACCCAGTACTTC.

The chain combines TRBV10-2 with TRBJ1-6, with 9 nucleotides matching TRBD1. The V gene's germline CDR1 is WSHSY and CDR2 SAAADI. CDR3 size: 16 residues. J gave up 6 bases and V 4 bases, and 7 bases lay outside the gene matches. The CDR3 loop is CASSAHGTGINSPLHF. As DNA, the CDR3 is TGCGCCAGCAGTGCCCATGGGACAGGGATTAATTCACCCCTCCACTTT.

J is TRBJ1-1 and V is TRBV18; possible D gene TRBD1, 6 bases. The CDR3 contains 15 residues. CDR1 is KGHSH, CDR2 LQKENI, per germline. With 3 bases removed from V and 5 bases from J, the gap between germline ends came to 16 bases. The CDR3 DNA reads as TGTGCCAGCTCACCTCAATCCAGGGGAAGGACTGAAGCTTTCTTT. As protein: CASSPQSRGRTEAFF.

The chain has TRBV6-5 and TRBJ1-6, with 7 nucleotides matching TRBD1. CDR3 size: 15 residues. V lost 5 bases and J lost 8; bases outside the gene matches: 9. Germline values: CDR1 MNHEY, CDR2 SVGAGI. The DNA for the CDR3 is TGTGCCAGCAGTCAGAGCTACAGGGGTCATTCACCCCTCCACTTT. Translating gives CASSQSYRGHSPLHF.

This chain joins TRBV18 and TRBJ1-1; 9 nucleotides agree with TRBD1. The J segment lost 4 bases and the V segment lost 6 bases, leaving 3 bases of the junction unmatched. The germline gives CDR1 KGHSH, CDR2 LQKENI. The CDR3 length is 13 residues. CDR3 sequence: CASSGDRATEAFF. The CDR3 DNA is TGTGCCAGCTCGGGGGACAGGGCCACTGAAGCTTTCTTT. The full variable domain, with the rest looked up from reference TRBV18 and TRBJ1-1, is NAGVMQNPRHLVRRRGQEARLRCSPMKGHSHVYWYRQLPEEGLKFMVYLQKENIIDESGMPKERFSAEFPKEGPSILRIQQVVRGDSAAYFCASSGDRATEAFFGQGTRLTVV.

V and J are TRBV11-3 and TRBJ2-5; TRBD2 is a possible D gene (6 bases). The V end was cut by 5 bases, the J end by 5 bases, with 18 bases between. In germline, CDR1 is SGHNT, CDR2 YENEEA. The CDR3 contains 15 residues. CDR3 nucleotides: TGTGCCAGCAGCCACGGGTCGGCGGGGCGGGAGACCCAGTACTTC. This codes for CASSHGSAGRETQYF.

The rearrangement joins TRBV19 to TRBJ2-5; 9 bases fit TRBD2. Germline V lookup: CDR1 LNHDA, CDR2 SQIVND (reference sequence). V trimming: 5 bases; J trimming: 4 bases; junction bases outside the gene matches: 8. The CDR3 consists of 15 residues. CDR3 bases: TGTGCCAGTAGTCCCCCCGGGACTAGCCGAGAGACCCAGTACTTC. This encodes CASSPPGTSRETQYF.